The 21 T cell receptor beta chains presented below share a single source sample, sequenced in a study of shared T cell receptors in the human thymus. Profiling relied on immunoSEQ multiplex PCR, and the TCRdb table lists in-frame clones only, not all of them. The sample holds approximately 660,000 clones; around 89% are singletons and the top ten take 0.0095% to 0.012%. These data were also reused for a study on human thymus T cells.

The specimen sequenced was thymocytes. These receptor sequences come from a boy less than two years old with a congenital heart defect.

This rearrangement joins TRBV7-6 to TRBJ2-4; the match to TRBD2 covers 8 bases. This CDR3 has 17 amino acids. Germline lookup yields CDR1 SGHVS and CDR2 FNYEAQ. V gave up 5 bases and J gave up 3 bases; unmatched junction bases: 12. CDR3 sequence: CASSPPRGGPGKNIQYF. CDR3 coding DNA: TGTGCCAGCAGCCCCCCCCGGGGGGGGCCGGGCAAAAACATTCAGTACTTC.

CDR3 residues: CAITVPGGRAEAFF. The CDR3 region has the DNA TGTGCCATCACCGTACCCGGGGGGCGAGCTGAAGCTTTCTTT. The chain joins TRBV10-3 to TRBJ1-1; D possibly corresponds to TRBD1 (6 bases). CDR1 is ENHRY and CDR2 is SYGVKD in the germline V gene. The CDR3 totals 14 residues. The ends were cut back, 7 bases at V and 6 bases at J, with 18 bases in the middle.

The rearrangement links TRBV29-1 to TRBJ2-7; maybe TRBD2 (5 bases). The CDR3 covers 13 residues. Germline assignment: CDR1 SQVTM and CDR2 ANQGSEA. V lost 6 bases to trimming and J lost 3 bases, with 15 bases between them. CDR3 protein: CSVAGNHNYEQYF. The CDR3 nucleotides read TGCAGCGTGGCCGGGAACCACAACTACGAGCAGTACTTC.

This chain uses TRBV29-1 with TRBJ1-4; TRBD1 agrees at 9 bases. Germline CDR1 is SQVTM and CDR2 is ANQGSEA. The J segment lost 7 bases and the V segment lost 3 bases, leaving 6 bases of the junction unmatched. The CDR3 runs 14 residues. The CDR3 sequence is CSVELDRGGEKLFF. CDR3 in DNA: TGCAGCGTTGAGCTGGACAGGGGTGGTGAAAAACTGTTTTTT. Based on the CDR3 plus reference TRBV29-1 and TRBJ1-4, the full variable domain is SAVISQKPSRDICQRGTSLTIQCQVDSQVTMMFWYRQQPGQSLTLIATANQGSEATYESGFVIDKFPISRPNLTFSTLTVSNMSPEDSSIYLCSVELDRGGEKLFFGSGTQLSVL.

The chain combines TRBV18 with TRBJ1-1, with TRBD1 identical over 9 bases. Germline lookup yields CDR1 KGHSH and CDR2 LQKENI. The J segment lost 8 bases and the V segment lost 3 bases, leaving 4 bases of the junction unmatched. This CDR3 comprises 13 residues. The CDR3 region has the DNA TGTGCCAGCTCACCCCGGGACAGGGAGGAAGCTTTCTTT. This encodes CASSPRDREEAFF. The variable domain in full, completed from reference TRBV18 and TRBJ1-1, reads NAGVMQNPRHLVRRRGQEARLRCSPMKGHSHVYWYRQLPEEGLKFMVYLQKENIIDESGMPKERFSAEFPKEGPSILRIQQVVRGDSAAYFCASSPRDREEAFFGQGTRLTVV.

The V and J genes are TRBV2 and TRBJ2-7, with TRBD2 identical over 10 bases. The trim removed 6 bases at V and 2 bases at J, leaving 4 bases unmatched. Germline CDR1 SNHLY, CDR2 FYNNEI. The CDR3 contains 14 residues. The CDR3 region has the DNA TGTGCCAGCAGGGGGACTAGCGAGGCCTACGAGCAGTACTTC. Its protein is CASRGTSEAYEQYF. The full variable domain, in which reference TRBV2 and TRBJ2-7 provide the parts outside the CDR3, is EPEVTQTPSHQVTQMGQEVILRCVPISNHLYFYWYRQILGQKVEFLVSFYNNEISEKSEIFDDQFSVERPDGSNFTLKIRSTKLEDSAMYFCASRGTSEAYEQYFGPGTRLTVT.

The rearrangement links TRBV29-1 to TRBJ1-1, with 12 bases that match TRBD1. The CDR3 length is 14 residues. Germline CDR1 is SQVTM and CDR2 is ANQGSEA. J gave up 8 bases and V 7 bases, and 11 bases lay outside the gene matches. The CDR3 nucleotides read TGCAGCGCCGAGGGACAGGGGGCCCCCCCAGAAGCTTTCTTT. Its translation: CSAEGQGAPPEAFF.

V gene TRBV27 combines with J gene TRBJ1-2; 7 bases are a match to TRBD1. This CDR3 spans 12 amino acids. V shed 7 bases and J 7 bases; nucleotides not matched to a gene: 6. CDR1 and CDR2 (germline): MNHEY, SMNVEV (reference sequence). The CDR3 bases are TGTGCCAGCACTTCGACAGGGACTGGCTACACCTTC. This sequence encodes CASTSTGTGYTF.

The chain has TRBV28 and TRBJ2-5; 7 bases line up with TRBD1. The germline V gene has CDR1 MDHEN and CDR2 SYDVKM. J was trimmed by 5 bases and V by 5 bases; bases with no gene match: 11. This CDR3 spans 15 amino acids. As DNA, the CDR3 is TGTGCCAGCAGTCCACGAAAGGGGGCGAGTGAGACCCAGTACTTC. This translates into CASSPRKGASETQYF.

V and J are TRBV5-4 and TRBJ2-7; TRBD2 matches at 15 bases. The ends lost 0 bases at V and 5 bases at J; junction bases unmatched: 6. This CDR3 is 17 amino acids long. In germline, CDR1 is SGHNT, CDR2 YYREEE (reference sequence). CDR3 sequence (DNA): TGTGCCAGCAGCTTGGGTCGGACTAGCGGGAGGGGGAACGAGCAGTACTTC. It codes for CASSLGRTSGRGNEQYF.

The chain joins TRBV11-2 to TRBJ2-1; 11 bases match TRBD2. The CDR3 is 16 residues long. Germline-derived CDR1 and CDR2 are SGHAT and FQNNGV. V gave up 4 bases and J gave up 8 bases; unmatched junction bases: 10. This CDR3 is CASSSKLAGVSHEQFF. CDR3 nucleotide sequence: TGTGCCAGCAGCTCTAAACTAGCGGGAGTATCCCATGAGCAGTTCTTC.

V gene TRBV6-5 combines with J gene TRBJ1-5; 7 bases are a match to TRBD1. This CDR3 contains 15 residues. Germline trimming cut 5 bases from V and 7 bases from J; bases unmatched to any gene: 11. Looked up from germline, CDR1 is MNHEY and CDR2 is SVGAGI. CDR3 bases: TGTGCCAGCAGTCCCCTCGGGCCAGGGGGGCAGCCCCAGCATTTT. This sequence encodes CASSPLGPGGQPQHF.

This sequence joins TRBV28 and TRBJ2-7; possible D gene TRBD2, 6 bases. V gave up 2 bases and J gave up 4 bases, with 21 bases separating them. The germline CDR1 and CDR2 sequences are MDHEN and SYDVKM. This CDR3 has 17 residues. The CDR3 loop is CASSLVSFGGGAYEQYF. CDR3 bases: TGTGCCAGCAGTTTAGTCTCGTTCGGAGGCGGGGCGTACGAGCAGTACTTC.

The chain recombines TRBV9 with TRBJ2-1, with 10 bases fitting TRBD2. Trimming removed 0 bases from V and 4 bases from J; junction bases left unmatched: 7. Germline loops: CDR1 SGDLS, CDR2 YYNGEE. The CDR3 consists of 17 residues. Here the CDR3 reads CASSVEVLAGTYNEQFF. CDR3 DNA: TGTGCCAGCAGCGTAGAAGTACTAGCGGGAACGTACAATGAGCAGTTCTTC.

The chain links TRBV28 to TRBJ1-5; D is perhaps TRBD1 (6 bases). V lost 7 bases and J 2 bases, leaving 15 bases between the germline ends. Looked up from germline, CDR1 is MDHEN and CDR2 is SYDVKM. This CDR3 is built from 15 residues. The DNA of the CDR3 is TGTGCCAGCAATCCACAGGGATGCGGCAATCAGCCCCAGCATTTT. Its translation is CASNPQGCGNQPQHF.

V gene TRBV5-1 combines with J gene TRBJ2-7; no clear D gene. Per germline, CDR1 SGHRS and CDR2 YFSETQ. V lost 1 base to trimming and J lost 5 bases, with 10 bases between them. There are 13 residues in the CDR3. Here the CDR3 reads CASSLSSLDEQYF. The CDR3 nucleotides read TGCGCCAGCAGCTTGTCCAGCCTAGACGAGCAGTACTTC. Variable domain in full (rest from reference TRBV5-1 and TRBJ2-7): KAGVTQTPRYLIKTRGQQVTLSCSPISGHRSVSWYQQTPGQGLQFLFEYFSETQRNKGNFPGRFSGRQFSNSRSEMNVSTLELGDSALYLCASSLSSLDEQYFGPGTRLTVT.

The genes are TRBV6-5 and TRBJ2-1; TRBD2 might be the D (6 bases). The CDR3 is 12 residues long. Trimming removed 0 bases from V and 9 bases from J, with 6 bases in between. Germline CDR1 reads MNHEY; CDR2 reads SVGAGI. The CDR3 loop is CASSYSEGEQFF. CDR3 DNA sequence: TGTGCCAGCAGTTACTCGGAGGGTGAGCAGTTCTTC.

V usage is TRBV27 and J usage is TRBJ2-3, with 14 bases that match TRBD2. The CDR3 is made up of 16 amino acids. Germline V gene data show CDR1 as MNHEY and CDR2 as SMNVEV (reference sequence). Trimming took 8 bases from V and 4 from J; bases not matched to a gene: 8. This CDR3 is CASSGTSGRGSDTQYF. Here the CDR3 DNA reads TGTGCCAGCTCCGGGACTAGCGGGAGAGGCTCAGATACGCAGTATTTT.

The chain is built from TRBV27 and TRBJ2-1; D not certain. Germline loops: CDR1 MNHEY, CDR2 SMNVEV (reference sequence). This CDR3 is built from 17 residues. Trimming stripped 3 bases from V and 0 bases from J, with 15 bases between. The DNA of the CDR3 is TGTGCCAGCAGTTTGTTCCTTGGCGGTTCCTCCTACAATGAGCAGTTCTTC. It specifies CASSLFLGGSSYNEQFF.

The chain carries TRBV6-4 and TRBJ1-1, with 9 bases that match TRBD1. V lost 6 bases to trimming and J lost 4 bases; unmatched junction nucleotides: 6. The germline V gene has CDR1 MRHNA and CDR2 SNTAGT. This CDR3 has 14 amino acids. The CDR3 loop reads CASRWTGVGTEAFF. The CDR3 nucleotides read TGTGCCAGCAGATGGACAGGGGTTGGCACTGAAGCTTTCTTT.

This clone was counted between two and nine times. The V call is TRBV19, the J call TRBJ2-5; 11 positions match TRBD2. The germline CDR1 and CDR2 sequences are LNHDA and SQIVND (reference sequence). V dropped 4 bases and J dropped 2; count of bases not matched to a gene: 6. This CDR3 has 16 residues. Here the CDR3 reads CASSTPGTSGQETQYF. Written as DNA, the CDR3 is TGTGCCAGTAGTACTCCCGGGACTAGCGGACAAGAGACCCAGTACTTC.